These T cell receptor beta chains were read from a single sample in a study of CD8 T cells in Susac syndrome. One entry per CDR3 protein results from TCRdb running MiXCR on the immunoSEQ multiplex PCR reads. The sample gives roughly 120,000 distinct CDR3 sequences, about 95% of which show up once; over 0.07% is in the top ten. Sequencing was done on a sample of CD4+ T cells from PBMCs. These receptors were collected from a human donor in good health. CDR3s include the opening cysteine and the closing phenylalanine or tryptophan. D genes are given only for firm matches. The size entry is marked missing in some rows and otherwise reads once, few, many or a size class.

j_gene	v_gene	d_gene	abundance	CDR3aa	CDR3nt
TRBJ1-5	TRBV20-1	-	-	CSATQGRNQPQHF	TGCAGTGCTACACAGGGACGGAATCAGCCCCAGCATTTT
TRBJ2-5	TRBV6-5	-	-	CASSPDAQETQYF	TGTGCCAGCAGTCCAGATGCTCAAGAGACCCAGTACTTC
TRBJ1-2	TRBV25-1	TRBD1	-	CASSATTGLGYGYTF	TGTGCCAGCAGTGCTACGACAGGGTTGGGCTATGGCTACACCTTC
TRBJ2-3	TRBV2	-	once	CASSEGISGTDTQYF	TGTGCCAGCAGTGAAGGGATTTCTGGCACAGATACGCAGTATTTT
TRBJ2-7	TRBV20-1	-	once	CSASISASSYEQYF	TGCAGTGCTAGCATTAGCGCGAGCTCCTACGAGCAGTACTTC
TRBJ1-4	TRBV7-9	-	-	CASSFLPGAGTNEKLFF	TGTGCCAGCAGCTTCCTCCCGGGGGCAGGAACTAATGAAAAACTGTTTTTT
TRBJ1-5	TRBV4-1	-	-	CASSLGHSNQPQHF	TGCGCCAGCAGCCTGGGACACTCAAATCAGCCCCAGCATTTT
TRBJ1-2	TRBV9	TRBD1	-	CASTPGTGGRGYTF	TGTGCCAGCACCCCTGGGACAGGGGGCCGTGGCTACACCTTC
TRBJ2-1	TRBV4-3	-	-	CASSQDALGPRGGNEQFF	TGCGCCAGCAGCCAAGATGCGCTTGGGCCCAGGGGGGGCAATGAGCAGTTCTTC
TRBJ2-1	TRBV10-3	-	-	CAIRTHLSSYNEQFF	TGTGCCATCAGGACTCACCTTAGCTCCTACAATGAGCAGTTCTTC
TRBJ2-5	TRBV2	-	-	CASSEVSTMETQYF	TGTGCCAGCAGTGAAGTTTCTACTATGGAGACCCAGTACTTC
TRBJ2-2	TRBV5-4	-	-	CASSQYTGELFF	TGTGCCAGCAGTCAATACACCGGGGAGCTGTTTTTT
TRBJ2-6	TRBV5-6	-	-	CASSLRVSGANVLTF	TGTGCCAGCAGCTTGAGGGTGTCTGGGGCCAACGTCCTGACTTTC
TRBJ1-4	TRBV29-1	-	-	CSVAPLGQGGEKLFF	TGCAGCGTTGCCCCTCTGGGGCAGGGCGGGGAAAAACTGTTTTTT
TRBJ2-7	TRBV12-3/TRBV12-4	-	once	CASKRDVEQQYF	TGTGCCAGCAAGAGGGACGTGGAACAGCAGTACTTC
TRBJ2-7	TRBV19	TRBD1	-	CASRQGASSYEQYF	TGTGCCAGCAGACAGGGGGCCAGCTCCTACGAGCAGTACTTC
TRBJ2-7	TRBV14	-	-	CASRPRSYEQYF	TGTGCCAGCAGGCCGCGGAGCTACGAGCAGTACTTC
TRBJ2-7	TRBV29-1	-	-	CSVPGRGIGEQYF	TGCAGCGTGCCGGGACGGGGGATAGGCGAGCAGTACTTC
TRBJ1-1	TRBV2	-	-	CASSVFETVNTEAFF	TGTGCCAGCAGTGTATTCGAGACAGTGAACACTGAAGCTTTCTTT
TRBJ1-5	TRBV7-9	-	-	CASSFSSGTSNQPQHF	TGTGCCAGCAGCTTTTCCTCGGGTACTAGCAATCAGCCCCAGCATTTT
TRBJ2-3	TRBV19	TRBD2	-	CASRRSGRGTDTQYF	TGTGCCAGTAGGCGAAGCGGGAGAGGCACAGATACGCAGTATTTT
TRBJ2-2	TRBV11-2	-	-	CASSLEPGSTGELFF	TGTGCCAGCAGCTTAGAGCCGGGGAGCACCGGGGAGCTGTTTTTT
TRBJ2-6	TRBV11-2	TRBD1	-	CASTAKGQGEAGANVLTF	TGTGCCAGCACCGCGAAGGGACAGGGAGAGGCAGGGGCCAACGTCCTGACTTTC
TRBJ1-4	TRBV5-1	TRBD1	once	CASSPRPQGANEKLFF	TGCGCCAGCAGCCCTCGCCCCCAGGGGGCTAATGAAAAACTGTTTTTT
TRBJ1-2	TRBV7-2	-	-	CASSSNGPPNYGYTF	TGTGCCAGCAGCTCCAATGGGCCTCCTAACTATGGCTACACCTTC
TRBJ2-2	TRBV5-6	TRBD2	-	CASNRAGGHTGELFF	TGTGCCAGCAATAGAGCGGGAGGCCACACCGGGGAGCTGTTTTTT
TRBJ2-4	TRBV5-1	-	-	CASSLGPGQGNIQYF	TGCGCCAGCAGCTTGGGCCCGGGACAAGGAAACATTCAGTACTTC
TRBJ1-3	TRBV11-2	-	-	CASRPRRSGNTIYF	TGTGCCAGCAGGCCGCGGCGCTCTGGAAACACCATATATTTT
TRBJ2-5	TRBV10-3	TRBD1	-	CAISETGEETQYF	TGTGCCATCAGTGAGACAGGGGAAGAGACCCAGTACTTC
TRBJ2-4	TRBV20-1	-	-	CSARMGGPKNIQYF	TGCAGTGCTAGGATGGGAGGACCCAAAAACATTCAGTACTTC
TRBJ2-7	TRBV5-8	-	-	CASSLRGYSYEQYF	TGTGCCAGCAGCTTGAGGGGGTACTCCTACGAGCAGTACTTC
TRBJ1-2	TRBV7-9	-	-	CASSLAAGNGYTF	TGTGCCAGCAGCTTAGCCGCAGGGAATGGCTACACCTTC
TRBJ2-1	TRBV5-1	-	-	CASSLGLANEQFF	TGCGCCAGCAGCTTGGGCCTAGCGAACGAGCAGTTCTTC
TRBJ2-7	TRBV5-1	TRBD1	-	CASSLEGTGYEQYF	TGCGCCAGCAGCTTGGAAGGGACAGGGTACGAGCAGTACTTC
TRBJ1-4	TRBV4-3	-	-	CASSQGRQINEKLFF	TGCGCCAGCAGCCAGGGCCGACAGATTAATGAAAAACTGTTTTTT
TRBJ1-1	TRBV6-2/TRBV6-3	-	once	CASRHSGMNTEAFF	TGTGCCAGCAGGCACAGTGGCATGAACACTGAAGCTTTCTTT
TRBJ2-7	TRBV5-1	-	-	CASSWAVGSYEQYF	TGCGCCAGCAGCTGGGCGGTAGGGTCCTACGAGCAGTACTTC
TRBJ1-5	TRBV19	-	-	CASSRGGTSNQPQHF	TGTGCCAGTAGTAGGGGCGGTACATCCAATCAGCCCCAGCATTTT
TRBJ1-1	TRBV3-1	-	once	CASSQDGGNTEAFF	TGTGCCAGCAGCCAAGACGGGGGGAACACTGAAGCTTTCTTT
TRBJ2-1	TRBV7-2	TRBD2	-	CASSAVGTSGQFF	TGTGCCAGCAGCGCAGTGGGAACTAGCGGCCAGTTCTTC
TRBJ1-1	TRBV5-6	-	few	CASSLAGPTEAFF	TGTGCCAGCAGCTTGGCAGGGCCCACTGAAGCTTTCTTT
TRBJ2-7	TRBV6-2/TRBV6-3	TRBD2	-	CASSFLSSREAYEQYF	TGTGCCAGCAGTTTTCTCTCCTCGCGGGAGGCCTACGAGCAGTACTTC
TRBJ1-5	TRBV4-1	TRBD1	-	CASSQLGQGPDNQPQHF	TGCGCCAGCAGCCAACTCGGACAGGGCCCTGACAATCAGCCCCAGCATTTT
TRBJ1-1	TRBV29-1	TRBD1	-	CNVATGDRNTEAFF	TGCAACGTTGCTACAGGGGATCGGAACACTGAAGCTTTCTTT
TRBJ1-5	TRBV29-1	TRBD1	-	CSVGEGAGNQPQHF	TGCAGCGTTGGGGAGGGGGCGGGCAATCAGCCCCAGCATTTT
TRBJ1-4	TRBV6-5	-	-	CASRPGTRNEKLFF	TGTGCCAGCAGACCGGGGACAAGGAATGAAAAACTGTTTTTT
TRBJ2-3	TRBV20-1	-	-	CSAGKRQSSADTQYF	TGCAGTGCTGGGAAGCGGCAGAGTAGCGCAGATACGCAGTATTTT
TRBJ2-1	TRBV20-1	TRBD2	-	CSARPWTSGYNEQFF	TGCAGTGCTAGACCCTGGACTAGCGGTTACAATGAGCAGTTCTTC
TRBJ2-3	TRBV14	TRBD1	-	CASSHTTGLTTDTQYF	TGTGCCAGCAGCCACACGACAGGGCTCACCACAGATACGCAGTATTTT
TRBJ2-7	TRBV2	TRBD1	-	CASSGDSREQYF	TGTGCCAGCAGCGGGGACAGTAGGGAGCAGTACTTC
TRBJ2-5	TRBV5-1	-	-	CASSLEAQETQYF	TGCGCCAGCAGCTTGGAAGCCCAAGAGACCCAGTACTTC